This TCR beta chain was recorded in a study of cytomegalovirus exposure and HLA in healthy donors. This clone has a handful of counts. Its antigen is currently unknown. The PCR made use of 60 Vbeta and 13 Jbeta primers. Using immunoSEQ multiplex PCR, the repertoire was profiled, and TCRdb retains in-frame clones only, with some absent. This table holds about 160,000 clones, about 81% found once. The CDR3 is 15 amino acids. CDR1 and CDR2 (germline): LNHNV, YYDKDF (reference sequence). V lost 1 base, J lost 7 bases, and 17 bases lay in between. Study-wide findings and caveats: Judged likely to be a sequencing artifact was a cluster of highly shared sequence variants. Later findings reportedly placed an Asian-associated ancestry cluster below the approximately 670-donor mean for N-insertions. Overall, around 150 TCR beta chains were annotated as cytomegalovirus-associated.

The sample comprised PBMCs. The chain combines TRBV15 with TRBJ2-7; D unresolved. The receptor comes from a woman in her fifties or sixties in good health and CMV-seropositive. CDR3 DNA: TGTGCCACCAGCAGAGGTGCAGGTTTACTTCAGGAGCAGTACTTC. Translating it yields CATSRGAGLLQEQYF.